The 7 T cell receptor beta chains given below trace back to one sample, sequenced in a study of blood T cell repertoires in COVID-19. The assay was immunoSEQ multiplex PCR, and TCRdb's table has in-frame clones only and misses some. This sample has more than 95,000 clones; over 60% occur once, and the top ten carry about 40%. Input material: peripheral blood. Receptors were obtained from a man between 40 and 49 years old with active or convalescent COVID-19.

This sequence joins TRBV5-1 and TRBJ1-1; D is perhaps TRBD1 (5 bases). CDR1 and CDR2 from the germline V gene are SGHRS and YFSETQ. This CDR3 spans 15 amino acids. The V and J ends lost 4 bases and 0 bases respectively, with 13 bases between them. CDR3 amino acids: CASSGGDGMNTEAFF. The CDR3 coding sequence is TGCGCCAGCAGCGGCGGGGACGGAATGAACACTGAAGCTTTCTTT.

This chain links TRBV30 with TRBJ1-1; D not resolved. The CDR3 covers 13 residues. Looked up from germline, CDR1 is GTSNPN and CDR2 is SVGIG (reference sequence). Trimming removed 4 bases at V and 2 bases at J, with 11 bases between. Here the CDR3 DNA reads TGTGCCTGGATGGCTCAGGTAAACACTGAAGCTTTCTTT. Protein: CAWMAQVNTEAFF.

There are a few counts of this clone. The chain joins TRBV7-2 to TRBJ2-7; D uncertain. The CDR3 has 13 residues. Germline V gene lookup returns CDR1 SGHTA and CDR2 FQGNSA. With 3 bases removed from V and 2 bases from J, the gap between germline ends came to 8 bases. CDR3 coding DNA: TGTGCCAGCAGCTTGCAGAATGCCTACGAGCAGTACTTC. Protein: CASSLQNAYEQYF.

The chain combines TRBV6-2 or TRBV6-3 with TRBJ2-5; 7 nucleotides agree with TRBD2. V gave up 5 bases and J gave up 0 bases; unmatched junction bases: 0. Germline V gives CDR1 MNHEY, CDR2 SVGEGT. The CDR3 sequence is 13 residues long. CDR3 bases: TGTGCCAGCAGTGGGACTAACCAAGAGACCCAGTACTTC. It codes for CASSGTNQETQYF.

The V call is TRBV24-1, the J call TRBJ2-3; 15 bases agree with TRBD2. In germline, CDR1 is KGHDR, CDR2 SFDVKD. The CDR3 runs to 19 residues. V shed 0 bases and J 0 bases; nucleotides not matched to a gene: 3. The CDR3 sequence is CATSDLAGTSGRSTDTQYF. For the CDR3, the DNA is TGTGCCACCAGTGATTTGGCTGGGACTAGCGGGAGGAGCACAGATACGCAGTATTTT.

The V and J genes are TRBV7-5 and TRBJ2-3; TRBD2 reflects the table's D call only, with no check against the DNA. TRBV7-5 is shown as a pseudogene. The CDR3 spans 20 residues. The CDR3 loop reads CVRSMTSGIPSNFHTDTQYF. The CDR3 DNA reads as TGTGTCAGAAGCATGACTAGCGGGATTCCATCGAACTTCCACACAGATACGCAGTATTTT.

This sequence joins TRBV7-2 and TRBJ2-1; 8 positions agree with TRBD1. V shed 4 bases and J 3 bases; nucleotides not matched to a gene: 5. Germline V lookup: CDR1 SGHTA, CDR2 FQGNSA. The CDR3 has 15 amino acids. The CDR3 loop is CASSSGTGLYNEQFF. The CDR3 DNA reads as TGTGCCAGCAGCTCCGGGACAGGCCTCTACAATGAGCAGTTCTTC.